The rows below give T cell receptor beta chains drawn from one sample of a study of blood T cell repertoires in COVID-19. TCRdb's table, derived via immunoSEQ multiplex PCR, lists solely in-frame clones and lacks some. The sample contains under 65,000 clones, around nine tenths of which appear only once. The sample consisted of peripheral blood. These receptors were obtained from a woman in her sixties with COVID-19, enrolled during active disease. The CDR3 runs from the conserved cysteine through the conserved F or W. D genes are given only for firm matches. Expanded clones get a size class; other rows say once, few or many, or leave the size out.

TRBJ2-5	TRBV2	.	.	CASSVGRQETQYF	TGTGCCAGCAGTGTTGGCAGGCAAGAGACCCAGTACTTC
TRBJ2-1	TRBV18	.	.	CASSRGVLDEQFF	TGTGCCAGCTCACGGGGGGTTTTGGATGAGCAGTTCTTC
TRBJ1-5	TRBV28	.	few	CASSQQGGGQPQHF	TGTGCCAGCAGTCAACAGGGAGGGGGTCAGCCCCAGCATTTT
TRBJ1-3	TRBV6-6	.	.	CASRDSSGNTIYF	TGTGCCAGCAGGGACAGCTCTGGAAACACCATATATTTT
TRBJ1-5	TRBV19	.	few	CASSGGGNQPQHF	TGTGCCAGTAGTGGGGGGGGCAATCAGCCCCAGCATTTT
TRBJ1-1	TRBV10-3	TRBD1	.	CAISPGQEYTEAFF	TGTGCCATCAGTCCGGGACAGGAGTACACTGAAGCTTTCTTT
TRBJ2-1	TRBV9	TRBD1	.	CASSPGTGDYNEQFF	TGTGCCAGCAGCCCGGGGACAGGGGACTACAATGAGCAGTTCTTC
TRBJ2-5	TRBV7-9	TRBD2	.	CASSYGTSGTLETQYF	TGTGCCAGCAGCTACGGGACTAGCGGGACCCTAGAGACCCAGTACTTC
TRBJ1-4	TRBV18	TRBD1	.	CASSPTRGRNEKLFF	TGTGCCAGCTCACCAACCAGGGGGCGTAATGAAAAACTGTTTTTT
TRBJ2-2	TRBV9	TRBD2	.	CASSGPLRLAGRLGTGELFF	TGTGCCAGCAGCGGACCTCTTAGACTAGCGGGAAGGTTAGGAACCGGGGAGCTGTTTTTT
TRBJ2-3	TRBV6-5	TRBD2	.	CASSRLAASTDTQYF	TGTGCCAGCAGCCGACTAGCGGCTAGCACAGATACGCAGTATTTT
TRBJ2-1	TRBV25-1	.	.	CASSENSGGRDNEQFF	TGTGCCAGCAGTGAAAACTCGGGTGGCCGGGACAATGAGCAGTTCTTC
TRBJ2-3	TRBV7-8	.	.	CASSLTEKNTQYF	TGTGCCAGCAGCTTAACAGAAAAGAATACGCAGTATTTT
TRBJ1-5	TRBV7-8	.	.	CASSKPGKTGPQHF	TGTGCCAGCAGCAAACCCGGGAAAACGGGACCCCAGCATTTT
TRBJ1-4	TRBV4-2	.	.	CASRLPGLRNEKLFF	TGTGCCAGCAGATTACCGGGACTACGTAATGAAAAACTGTTTTTT
TRBJ1-2	TRBV10-3	.	.	CAISEGAPDYGYTF	TGTGCCATCAGTGAGGGGGCGCCGGACTATGGCTACACCTTC
TRBJ2-7	TRBV28	.	.	CASSDIAGRTYEQYF	TGTGCCAGCAGTGATATCGCAGGGAGGACCTACGAGCAGTACTTC
TRBJ1-1	TRBV28	.	.	CASSLRSGGLNTEAFF	TGTGCCAGCAGTTTAAGATCGGGGGGATTGAACACTGAAGCTTTCTTT
TRBJ1-4	TRBV3-1/TRBV3-2	.	.	CASSLDEKLFF	TGTGCCAGCAGCCTCGATGAAAAACTGTTTTTT
TRBJ2-3	TRBV7-8	.	.	CASSTDRSKGTDTQYF	TGTGCCAGCAGCACCGACAGGAGTAAGGGCACAGATACGCAGTATTTT
TRBJ1-2	TRBV6-4	TRBD1	once	CASSAGGYGYTF	TGTGCCAGCAGTGCAGGGGGCTATGGCTACACCTTC
TRBJ1-5	TRBV5-1	.	few	CASSLGHDRTSGNQPQHF	TGCGCCAGCAGCCTTGGTCATGACAGGACCTCTGGCAATCAGCCCCAGCATTTT
TRBJ2-5	TRBV7-6	.	.	CASSTTGTPQETQYF	TGTGCCAGCTCCACGACCGGGACTCCACAAGAGACCCAGTACTTC
TRBJ1-1	TRBV30	TRBD1	.	CAWSGHRGLTEAFF	TGTGCCTGGAGTGGGCACAGGGGATTGACTGAAGCTTTCTTT
TRBJ2-3	TRBV19	TRBD2	.	CASSPTSGGAFSTDTQYF	TGTGCCAGTAGTCCCACTAGCGGGGGCGCATTTAGCACAGATACGCAGTATTTT
TRBJ2-3	TRBV4-1	TRBD2	few	CASSHATSGSPDTQYF	TGCGCCAGCAGCCACGCGACTAGCGGGAGCCCAGATACGCAGTATTTT
TRBJ2-7	TRBV27	TRBD2	.	CASNKITGTSGRQPYEQYF	TGTGCCAGCAACAAGATAACGGGGACTAGCGGGAGGCAACCCTACGAGCAGTACTTC
TRBJ2-1	TRBV7-9	.	few	CASSLLSIPESNEQFF	TGTGCCAGCAGCTTACTGTCGATACCTGAGAGCAATGAGCAGTTCTTC
TRBJ1-5	TRBV19	.	.	CASSIGREGSQHF	TGTGCCAGTAGTATAGGGAGGGAAGGTTCCCAGCATTTT
TRBJ2-1	TRBV3-1/TRBV3-2	TRBD2	.	CASSLRALSGLAVYEQFF	TGTGCCAGCAGCCTTCGTGCCCTTTCGGGACTAGCAGTGTATGAGCAGTTCTTC
TRBJ2-2	TRBV9	.	.	CASSSHTGELFF	TGTGCCAGTTCTAGCCACACCGGGGAGCTGTTTTTT
TRBJ2-3	TRBV27	.	.	CASSLGASTDTQYF	TGTGCCAGCAGTTTGGGAGCGAGCACAGATACGCAGTATTTT
TRBJ2-2	TRBV5-5	TRBD1	.	CASSSRGLNTGELFF	TGTGCCAGCAGCTCCAGGGGGCTGAACACCGGGGAGCTGTTTTTT
TRBJ1-2	TRBV6-5	.	.	CASTNRTRYGYTF	TGTGCCAGCACCAACAGGACTAGGTATGGCTACACCTTC
TRBJ1-6	TRBV11-2	.	.	CASSLWVRRELYNSPLHF	TGTGCCAGCAGCTTATGGGTCCGGCGGGAGTTATATAATTCACCCCTCCACTTT
TRBJ1-6	TRBV19	.	.	CASSIGGADNSPLHF	TGTGCCAGTAGTATCGGTGGCGCGGATAATTCACCCCTCCACTTT
TRBJ1-2	TRBV6-6	.	.	CASSGQYYGYTF	TGTGCCAGCAGTGGACAGTACTATGGCTACACCTTC
TRBJ2-2	TRBV4-1	.	.	CASSQGQVPGELFF	TGCGCCAGCAGCCAAGGTCAGGTCCCCGGGGAGCTGTTTTTT
TRBJ1-5	TRBV27	.	.	CASSLTVYSNQPQHF	TGTGCCAGCAGTTTAACAGTTTATAGCAATCAGCCCCAGCATTTT
TRBJ2-1	TRBV2	.	.	CASSDRRMNEQFF	TGTGCCAGCAGTGACCGCAGGATGAATGAGCAGTTCTTC
TRBJ1-1	TRBV4-1	TRBD1	once	CASRSTGVNTEAFF	TGCGCCAGCCGCTCGACAGGGGTAAACACTGAAGCTTTCTTT
TRBJ2-1	TRBV6-2/TRBV6-3	TRBD2	.	CASSYPTAGDSSYNEQFF	TGTGCCAGCAGTTACCCCACGGCGGGAGATAGCTCCTACAATGAGCAGTTCTTC
TRBJ2-1	TRBV9	TRBD2	.	CASSVGGETQQFF	TGTGCCAGCAGCGTGGGAGGGGAGACACAGCAGTTCTTC
TRBJ1-1	TRBV7-6	.	.	CASSPFWGRGTEAFF	TGTGCCAGCAGCCCCTTTTGGGGGCGTGGTACTGAAGCTTTCTTT
TRBJ2-1	TRBV28	.	.	CASSLSPASNEQFF	TGTGCCAGCAGTTTATCACCAGCGTCCAATGAGCAGTTCTTC